This is a list of T cell receptor beta chains from one sample in a study of blood T cell repertoires in COVID-19. Repertoires were generated with immunoSEQ multiplex PCR, while TCRdb's copy carries only in-frame clones and drops some. The sample has roughly 380,000 clones, approximately 89% seen once. Material for sequencing was peripheral blood. The receptors here all came from an older woman with COVID-19, enrolled during active disease. Each CDR3 is given without its conserved first and last residue. Some rows have no size entry. The others give once, few or many, or a class for an expanded clone.

j_gene	abundance	v_gene	len	CDR3aa
TRBJ1-6	.	TRBV2	10	ASRALRAPLH
TRBJ1-6	few	TRBV19	14	ASSIGDRAINSPLH
TRBJ1-4	.	TRBV2	12	AFYTEWKKVSLF
TRBJ2-3	.	TRBV7-3	13	ASSLRSGGTDTQY
TRBJ1-1	.	TRBV5-1	14	ASRRTGGDLNTEAF
TRBJ1-3	.	TRBV7-9	13	ASSPVDRAGNTIY
TRBJ1-1	.	TRBV9	11	ASDRDSADPAF
TRBJ2-7	.	TRBV5-1	11	ASTIMGGGTWN
TRBJ1-2	.	TRBV3-1/TRBV3-2	12	ASSQGQGRNGYT
TRBJ1-2	.	TRBV6-5	13	ASSQSRQANYGYT
TRBJ1-1	.	TRBV12-3/TRBV12-4	11	ASSKQGHTEAF
TRBJ2-7	.	TRBV21-1	14	ASSKVEGQGAYEQY
TRBJ1-4	.	TRBV6-2/TRBV6-3	13	ASSYLGASNEKLF
TRBJ2-7	.	TRBV7-2	14	ASSLGLAGGTDEQY
TRBJ1-5	.	TRBV2	12	ASSLQGLGQPQH
TRBJ2-5	once	TRBV15	14	ATSTRGRGNQETQY
TRBJ1-5	.	TRBV4-1	16	ASSPTGTRWDSNQPQH
TRBJ2-7	.	TRBV14	11	ASSRGRSYEQY
TRBJ2-7	.	TRBV6-2/TRBV6-3	14	ASSYSIAGTPYEQY
TRBJ1-1	.	TRBV5-1	12	ASSSEGRNTEAF
TRBJ2-1	.	TRBV10-1	12	ATSFGGRGNEQF
TRBJ1-1	.	TRBV19	13	ASSTGGATVTEAF
TRBJ2-3	.	TRBV6-1	14	ASSDRDRGLTDTQY
TRBJ2-1	.	TRBV5-1	12	ASSLEDARREQF
TRBJ2-1	.	TRBV7-6	10	ASSLAFDEQF
TRBJ1-1	.	TRBV19	14	ASSNRGGHMNTEAF
TRBJ2-7	.	TRBV5-5	13	ASSFRSQGAYEQY